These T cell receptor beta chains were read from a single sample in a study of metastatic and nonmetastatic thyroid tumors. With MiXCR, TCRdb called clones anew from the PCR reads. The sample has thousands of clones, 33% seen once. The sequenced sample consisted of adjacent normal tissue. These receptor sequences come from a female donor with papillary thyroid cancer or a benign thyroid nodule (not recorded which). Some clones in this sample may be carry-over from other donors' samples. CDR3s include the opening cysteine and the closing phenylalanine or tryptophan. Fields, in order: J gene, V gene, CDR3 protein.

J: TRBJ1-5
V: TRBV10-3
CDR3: CAISESGTGPLKAQHF

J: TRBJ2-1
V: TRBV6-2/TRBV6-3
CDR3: CASRIAGGNNEQFF

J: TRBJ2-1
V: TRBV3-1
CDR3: CASSLYDSDRYNEQFF

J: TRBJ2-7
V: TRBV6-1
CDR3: CASSATNGYEQYF

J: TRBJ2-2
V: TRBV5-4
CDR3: CASSLGYQGMWTGELFF

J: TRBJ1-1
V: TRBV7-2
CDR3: CASSLPRKNTEAFF

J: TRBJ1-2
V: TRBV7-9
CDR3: CASSLGGKGYTF

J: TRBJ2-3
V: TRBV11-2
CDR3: CASSLGGGAEGQYF

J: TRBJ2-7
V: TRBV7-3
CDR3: CASSPTRGPTDEQYF

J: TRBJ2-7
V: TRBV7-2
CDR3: CASSLGGPTYEQYF

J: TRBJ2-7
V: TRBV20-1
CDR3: CSARGLAGAYEQYF

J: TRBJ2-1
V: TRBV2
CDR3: CASSRLANSYNEQFF

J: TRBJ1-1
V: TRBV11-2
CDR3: CASSSGRGNTEAFF

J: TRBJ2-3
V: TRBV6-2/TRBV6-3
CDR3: CASTSSFRVSTDTQYF

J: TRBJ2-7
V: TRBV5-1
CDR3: CASSLGRGLSYEQYF

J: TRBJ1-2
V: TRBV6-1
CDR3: CASSRGSVSGGYTF

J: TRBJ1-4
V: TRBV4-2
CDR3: CASSQTTTSQLFF

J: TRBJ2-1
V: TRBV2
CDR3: CASRTGSSYNEQFF

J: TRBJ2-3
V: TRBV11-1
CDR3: CASSLSRGAVTDTQYF

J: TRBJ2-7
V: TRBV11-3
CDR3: CASSLAYGGSYEQYF

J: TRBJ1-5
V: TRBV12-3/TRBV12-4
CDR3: CASMGDPNQPQHF

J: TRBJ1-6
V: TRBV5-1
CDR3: CASSTRTAVNSPLHF

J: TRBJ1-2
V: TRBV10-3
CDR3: CAIRRTGGGYTF

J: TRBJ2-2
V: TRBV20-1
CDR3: CSARDLYRATGELFF

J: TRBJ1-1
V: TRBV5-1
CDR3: CASSTSQGVNTEAFF

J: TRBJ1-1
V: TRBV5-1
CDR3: CASSRSDRSSTEAFF

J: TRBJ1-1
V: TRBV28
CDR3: CASSSWREGVIMGTEAFF

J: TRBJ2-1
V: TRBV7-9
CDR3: CASSREAGSSYNEQFF

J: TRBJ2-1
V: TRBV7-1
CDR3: CASRSVVIGGYSGYNEQFF

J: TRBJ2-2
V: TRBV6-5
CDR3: CATQFRGTGELFF

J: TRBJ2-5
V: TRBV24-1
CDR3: CATSDLGLDQETQYF

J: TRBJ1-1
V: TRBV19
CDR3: CASADSRNTEAFF

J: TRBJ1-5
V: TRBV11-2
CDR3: CASSLYRGGTGISNQPQHF

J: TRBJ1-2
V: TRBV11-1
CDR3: CATRQGSGYTF

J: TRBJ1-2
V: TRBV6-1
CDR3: CASSESVGGGGYTF